This T cell receptor (beta chain) was documented in a study of blood T cell repertoires in COVID-19. The sample holds one count of this clone. Clones were read by immunoSEQ multiplex PCR, and TCRdb kept only the in-frame ones, dropping some. The sample has tens of thousands of clones; around 86% are singletons. The germline CDR1 and CDR2 sequences are LGHDT and YNNKEL (reference sequence). The CDR3 length is 11 residues. V was pared by 1 base and J by 8 bases, with 5 bases between. Sequencing used peripheral blood. V and J are TRBV3-1 (or the pseudogene TRBV3-2) and TRBJ1-2; D call uncertain. The receptor was isolated from a man in his 60s with acute or convalescent COVID-19. The CDR3 is CASSQGGGYTF. In DNA, the CDR3 is TGTGCCAGCAGCCAAGGAGGGGGCTACACCTTC.